Detailed here is one TCR beta chain. V was pared by 5 bases and J by 4 bases, with 10 bases between. This CDR3 contains 13 residues. Germline CDR1 reads SGHTA; CDR2 reads FQGNSA. These data are taken from a study of blood T cell repertoires in COVID-19. Study overall: Sites across the United States, Italy and Spain contributed samples from acute and convalescent COVID-19.

Clones were sequenced by immunoSEQ multiplex PCR, and TCRdb holds only the in-frame ones, with some missing. The sample consists of a few hundred thousand clones, about 87% of them appearing once. Sequences were obtained from peripheral blood. The rearrangement links TRBV7-2 to TRBJ2-3; D gene uncertain. The receptor was derived from a woman in her 70s with COVID-19, enrolled during active disease. The CDR3 is CASSLSVADTQYF. CDR3 bases: TGTGCCAGCAGCCTATCGGTCGCAGATACGCAGTATTTT.